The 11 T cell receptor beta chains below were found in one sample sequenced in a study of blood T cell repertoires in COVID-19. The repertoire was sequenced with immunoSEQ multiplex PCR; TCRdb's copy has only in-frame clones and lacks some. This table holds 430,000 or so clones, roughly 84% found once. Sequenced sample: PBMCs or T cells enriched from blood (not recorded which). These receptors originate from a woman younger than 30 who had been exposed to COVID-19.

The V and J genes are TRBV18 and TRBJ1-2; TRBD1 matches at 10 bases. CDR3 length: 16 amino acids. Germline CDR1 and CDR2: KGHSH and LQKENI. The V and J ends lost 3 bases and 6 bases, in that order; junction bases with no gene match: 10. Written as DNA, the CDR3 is TGTGCCAGCTCACCGAAGGGACAGGGGATTGGGAATGGCTACACCTTC. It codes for CASSPKGQGIGNGYTF.

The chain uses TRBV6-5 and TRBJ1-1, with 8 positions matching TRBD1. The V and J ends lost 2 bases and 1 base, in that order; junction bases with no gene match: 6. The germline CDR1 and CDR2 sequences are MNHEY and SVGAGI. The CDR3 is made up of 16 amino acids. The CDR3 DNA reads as TGTGCCAGCAGTTACCTACCCGGGACAGGGAACACTGAAGCTTTCTTT. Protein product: CASSYLPGTGNTEAFF.

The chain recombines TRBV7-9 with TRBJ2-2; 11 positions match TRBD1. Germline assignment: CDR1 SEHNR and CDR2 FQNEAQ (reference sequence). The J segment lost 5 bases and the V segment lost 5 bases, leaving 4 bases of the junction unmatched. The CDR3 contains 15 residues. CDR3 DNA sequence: TGTGCCAGCAGCCTGGACAGGGGGCAGACCGGGGAGCTGTTTTTT. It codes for CASSLDRGQTGELFF.

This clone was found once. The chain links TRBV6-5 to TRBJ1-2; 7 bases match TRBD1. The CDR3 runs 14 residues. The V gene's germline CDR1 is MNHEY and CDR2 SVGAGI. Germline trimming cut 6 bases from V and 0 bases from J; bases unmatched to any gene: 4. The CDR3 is CASRGTEANYGYTF. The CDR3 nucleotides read TGTGCCAGCAGAGGGACAGAGGCTAACTATGGCTACACCTTC.

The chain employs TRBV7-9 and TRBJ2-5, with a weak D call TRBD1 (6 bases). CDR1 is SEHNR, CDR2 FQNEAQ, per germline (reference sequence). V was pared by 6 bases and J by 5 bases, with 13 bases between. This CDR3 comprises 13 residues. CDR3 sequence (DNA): TGTGCCAGCAGACCAGGGGAATCGGAGACCCAGTACTTC. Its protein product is CASRPGESETQYF.

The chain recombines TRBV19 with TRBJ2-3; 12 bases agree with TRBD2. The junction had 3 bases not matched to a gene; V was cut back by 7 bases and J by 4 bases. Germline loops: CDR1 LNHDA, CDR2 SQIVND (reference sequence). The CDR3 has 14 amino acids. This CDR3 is CASTLAGGPDTQYF. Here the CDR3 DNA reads TGTGCCAGTACCCTAGCGGGAGGGCCAGATACGCAGTATTTT.

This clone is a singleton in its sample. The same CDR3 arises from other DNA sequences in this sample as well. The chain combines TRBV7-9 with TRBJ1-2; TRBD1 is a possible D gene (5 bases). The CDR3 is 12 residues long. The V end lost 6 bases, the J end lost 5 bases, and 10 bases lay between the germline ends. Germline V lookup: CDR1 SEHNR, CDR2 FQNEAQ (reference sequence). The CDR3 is CASSQTEYGYTF. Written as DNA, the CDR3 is TGTGCCAGCAGTCAGACAGAATATGGCTACACCTTC.

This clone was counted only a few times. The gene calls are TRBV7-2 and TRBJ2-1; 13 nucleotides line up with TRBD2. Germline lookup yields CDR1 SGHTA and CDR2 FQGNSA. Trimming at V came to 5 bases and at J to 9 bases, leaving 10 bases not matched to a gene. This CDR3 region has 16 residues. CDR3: CASSLAGTSGISEQFF. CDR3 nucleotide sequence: TGTGCCAGCAGCCTGGCCGGGACTAGCGGGATAAGTGAGCAGTTCTTC.

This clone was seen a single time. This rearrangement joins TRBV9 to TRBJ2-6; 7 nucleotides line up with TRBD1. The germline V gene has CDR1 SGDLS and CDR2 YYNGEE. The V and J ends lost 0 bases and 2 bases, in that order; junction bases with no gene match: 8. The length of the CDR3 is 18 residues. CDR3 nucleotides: TGTGCCAGCAGCGTAGAGACAGGGTGGACTCCTGGGGCCAACGTCCTGACTTTC. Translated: CASSVETGWTPGANVLTF.

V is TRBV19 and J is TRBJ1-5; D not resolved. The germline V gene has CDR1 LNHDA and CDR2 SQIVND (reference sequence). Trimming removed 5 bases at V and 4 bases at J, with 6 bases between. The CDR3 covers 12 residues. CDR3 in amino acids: CASSGPNQPQHF. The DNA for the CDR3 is TGTGCCAGTAGTGGCCCAAATCAGCCCCAGCATTTT.

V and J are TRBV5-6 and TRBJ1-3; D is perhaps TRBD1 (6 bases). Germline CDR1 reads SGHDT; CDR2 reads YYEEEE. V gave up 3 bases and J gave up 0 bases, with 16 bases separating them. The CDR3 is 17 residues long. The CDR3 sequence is CASSSYPRTVSGNTIYF. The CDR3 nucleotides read TGTGCCAGCAGCTCATACCCCCGGACAGTCTCTGGAAACACCATATATTTT.